One sample yielded the 16 T cell receptor beta chains listed below, sequenced in a study of blood T cell repertoires in COVID-19. Method: immunoSEQ multiplex PCR; TCRdb's copy keeps in-frame clones and lacks some. The profile shows about 160,000 clones, 92% of them singletons. The sample taken for sequencing was peripheral blood. The receptors here all came from a man younger than 40 with COVID-19, enrolled during active disease.

This sequence joins TRBV23-1 and TRBJ2-7; TRBD1 matches at 7 bases. TRBV23-1 carries the ORF label, with uncertain function. The V gene end was trimmed by 3 bases and the J gene end by 11 bases; junction bases not matched to a gene: 16. The CDR3 consists of 15 residues. The CDR3: CASSHRVWYRGLEYF. CDR3 sequence (DNA): TGCGCCAGCAGTCACCGCGTCTGGTACAGGGGCTTAGAGTACTTC.

The gene calls are TRBV5-1 and TRBJ2-7; perhaps TRBD2 as D (5 bases). CDR3 size: 14 residues. The V gene lost 1 base and the J gene lost 0 bases, with 8 bases spanning the gap. CDR1 and CDR2 (germline): SGHRS, YFSETQ. The CDR3 reads CASSLYGNSYEQYF. DNA for the CDR3: TGCGCCAGCAGCTTGTACGGGAACTCCTACGAGCAGTACTTC.

The chain carries TRBV29-1 and TRBJ2-7; D is possibly TRBD1 (5 bases). CDR1 is SQVTM, CDR2 ANQGSEA, per germline. Trimming took 2 bases from V and 1 from J, leaving 9 bases between them. The CDR3 consists of 13 residues. CDR3 coding DNA: TGCAGCGTTGAACCTCAGGGTTCCTACGAGCAGTACTTC. It translates to CSVEPQGSYEQYF.

The chain joins TRBV10-3 to TRBJ2-7; 9 positions match TRBD1. Trimming took 5 bases from V and 3 from J; bases not matched to a gene: 2. The CDR3 runs to 13 residues. Germline assignment: CDR1 ENHRY and CDR2 SYGVKD. CDR3 in amino acids: CAISSTGGYEQYF. CDR3 nucleotides: TGTGCCATCAGTTCGACAGGGGGCTACGAGCAGTACTTC.

The chain has TRBV28 and TRBJ2-7; D gene ambiguous. V was pared by 2 bases and J by 0 bases, with 8 bases between. Germline values: CDR1 MDHEN, CDR2 SYDVKM. The CDR3 covers 14 residues. The CDR3: CASSLIPSSYEQYF. The CDR3 nucleotides read TGTGCCAGCAGTTTAATCCCCTCCTCCTACGAGCAGTACTTC. Looking up the rest from reference TRBV28 and TRBJ2-7 gives the full variable domain: DVKVTQSSRYLVKRTGEKVFLECVQDMDHENMFWYRQDPGLGLRLIYFSYDVKMKEKGDIPEGYSVSREKKERFSLILESASTNQTSMYLCASSLIPSSYEQYFGPGTRLTVT.

The chain combines TRBV19 with TRBJ2-3; possibly TRBD2 for D (6 bases). CDR1 LNHDA and CDR2 SQIVND come from the germline V gene (reference sequence). V lost 1 base, J lost 5 bases, and 10 bases lay in between. This CDR3 is 14 amino acids long. CDR3 DNA sequence: TGTGCCAGTAGTATAGGGGTGGGGGGAGATACGCAGTATTTT. It codes for CASSIGVGGDTQYF.

The chain recombines TRBV24-1 with TRBJ1-2, with TRBD1 identical over 8 bases. The J segment lost 2 bases and the V segment lost 4 bases, leaving 8 bases of the junction unmatched. CDR1 KGHDR and CDR2 SFDVKD come from the germline V gene. This CDR3 comprises 16 residues. CDR3 nucleotides: TGTGCCACCAGTGACTCCGGACAGGGTAGCAACTATGGCTACACCTTC. This translates into CATSDSGQGSNYGYTF.

The gene calls are TRBV7-3 and TRBJ2-1; no firm D call. This CDR3 region has 13 residues. V gave up 2 bases and J gave up 4 bases, with 6 bases separating them. Germline V gives CDR1 SGHTA, CDR2 FQGTGA. CDR3 nucleotide sequence: TGTGCCAGCAGCTTAGACTCGTACAATGAGCAGTTCTTC. This sequence encodes CASSLDSYNEQFF.

The genes are TRBV6-5 and TRBJ2-6, with 7 bases that match TRBD1. In germline, CDR1 is MNHEY, CDR2 SVGAGI. J gave up 4 bases and V 6 bases, and 6 bases lay outside the gene matches. The CDR3 loop spans 15 amino acids. Written as DNA, the CDR3 is TGTGCCAGCAGATTACAGGGGTTAGGGGCCAACGTCCTGACTTTC. It is translated as CASRLQGLGANVLTF.

This chain joins TRBV7-9 and TRBJ2-1, with 7 bases that match TRBD2. The CDR3 has 16 amino acids. The V gene's germline CDR1 is SEHNR and CDR2 FQNEAQ (reference sequence). The V and J ends lost 5 bases and 0 bases, in that order; junction bases with no gene match: 7. The CDR3 is CASSPPTSLSYNEQFF. The CDR3 coding sequence is TGTGCCAGCAGCCCACCGACTAGCCTCTCCTACAATGAGCAGTTCTTC.

The chain couples TRBV5-5 to TRBJ2-3, with unresolved D. The CDR3 runs 14 residues. With 0 bases removed from V and 2 bases from J, the gap between germline ends came to 7 bases. From germline, CDR1 is SGHKS and CDR2 YYEKEE (reference sequence). The CDR3 loop reads CASSLGRYTDTQYF. DNA for the CDR3: TGTGCCAGCAGCTTGGGCAGATACACAGATACGCAGTATTTT.

This clone was detected once. This rearrangement joins TRBV7-7 to TRBJ2-1; 8 bases are a match to TRBD1. The germline V gene has CDR1 SSHAT and CDR2 FNYEAQ (reference sequence). The CDR3 is made up of 15 amino acids. V shed 5 bases and J 1 base; nucleotides not matched to a gene: 4. The CDR3, as DNA: TGTGCCAGCAGCACCGGACAGGGATCCTACAATGAGCAGTTCTTC. Translation: CASSTGQGSYNEQFF.

This chain connects TRBV28 to TRBJ2-3, with D maybe TRBD1 (5 bases). The germline CDR1 and CDR2 sequences are MDHEN and SYDVKM. The CDR3 has 15 residues. Deletions cut 2 bases from V and 2 bases from J, with 11 bases between. This CDR3 reads CASSLKRGATDTQYF. Written as DNA, the CDR3 is TGTGCCAGCAGTTTAAAAAGGGGCGCCACAGATACGCAGTATTTT.

This chain joins TRBV27 and TRBJ2-7, with D maybe TRBD1 (10 bases). The V end lost 2 bases, the J end lost 2 bases, and 22 bases lay between the germline ends. CDR3 length: 18 amino acids. Germline V gives CDR1 MNHEY, CDR2 SMNVEV (reference sequence). This chain's CDR3 is CASSLRDRGIAGAYEQYF. As DNA, the CDR3 is TGTGCCAGCAGTTTAAGGGACAGGGGAATAGCGGGAGCCTACGAGCAGTACTTC.

The CDR3 nucleotides read TGTGCCAGCAGCCCCGGACAGGGTTATGAAAAACTGTTTTTT. This encodes CASSPGQGYEKLFF. The chain links TRBV4-2 to TRBJ1-4; 8 bases map to TRBD1. Trimming took 4 bases from V and 6 from J; bases not matched to a gene: 4. This CDR3 contains 14 residues. Germline V gives CDR1 LGHNA, CDR2 YNFKEQ.

The chain is built from TRBV28 and TRBJ1-4; D is undetermined. V lost 6 bases and J 0 bases, leaving 17 bases between the germline ends. This CDR3 region has 17 residues. CDR1 MDHEN and CDR2 SYDVKM come from the germline V gene. The CDR3 reads CASRGVLGVATNEKLFF. The DNA of the CDR3 is TGTGCCAGCAGGGGAGTATTAGGTGTAGCAACTAATGAAAAACTGTTTTTT.